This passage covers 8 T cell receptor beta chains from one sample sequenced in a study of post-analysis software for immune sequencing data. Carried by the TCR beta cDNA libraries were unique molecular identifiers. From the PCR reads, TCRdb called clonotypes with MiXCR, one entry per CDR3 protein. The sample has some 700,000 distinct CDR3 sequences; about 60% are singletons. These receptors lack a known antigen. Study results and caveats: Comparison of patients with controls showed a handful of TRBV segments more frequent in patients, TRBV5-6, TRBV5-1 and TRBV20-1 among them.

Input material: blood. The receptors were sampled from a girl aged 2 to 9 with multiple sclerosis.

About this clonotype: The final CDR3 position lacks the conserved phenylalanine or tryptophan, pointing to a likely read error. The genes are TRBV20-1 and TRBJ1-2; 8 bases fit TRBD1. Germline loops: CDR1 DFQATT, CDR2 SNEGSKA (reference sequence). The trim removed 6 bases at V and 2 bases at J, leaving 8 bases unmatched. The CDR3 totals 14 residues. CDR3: CSAPADRVNYGYTI. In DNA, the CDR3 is TGCAGTGCCCCCGCGGACAGGGTGAACTATGGCTACACCATC.

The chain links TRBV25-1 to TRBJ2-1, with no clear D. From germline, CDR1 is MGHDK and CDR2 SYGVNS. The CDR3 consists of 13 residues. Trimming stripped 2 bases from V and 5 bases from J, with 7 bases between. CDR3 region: CASSEINDNEQFF. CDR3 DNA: TGTGCCAGCAGTGAAATCAACGACAATGAGCAGTTCTTC.

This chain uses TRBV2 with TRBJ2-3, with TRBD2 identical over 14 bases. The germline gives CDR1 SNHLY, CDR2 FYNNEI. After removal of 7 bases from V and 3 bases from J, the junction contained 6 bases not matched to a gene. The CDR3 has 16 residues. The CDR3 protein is CASTGTSGSRTDTQYF. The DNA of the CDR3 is TGTGCCAGCACCGGGACTAGCGGGAGTAGAACAGATACGCAGTATTTT.

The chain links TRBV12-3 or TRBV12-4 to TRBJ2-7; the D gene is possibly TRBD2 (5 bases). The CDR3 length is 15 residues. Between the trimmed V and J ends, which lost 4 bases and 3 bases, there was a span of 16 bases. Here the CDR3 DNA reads TGTGCCAGCAGTTCCAACGGGATGAGTGGCTACGAGCAGTACTTC. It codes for CASSSNGMSGYEQYF.

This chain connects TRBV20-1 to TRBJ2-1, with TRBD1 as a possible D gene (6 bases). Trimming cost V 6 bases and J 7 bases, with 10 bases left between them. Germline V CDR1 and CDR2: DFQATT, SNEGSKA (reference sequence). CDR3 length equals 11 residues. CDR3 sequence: CSASRGNEQFF. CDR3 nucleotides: TGCAGTGCATCCAGGGGAAATGAGCAGTTCTTC.

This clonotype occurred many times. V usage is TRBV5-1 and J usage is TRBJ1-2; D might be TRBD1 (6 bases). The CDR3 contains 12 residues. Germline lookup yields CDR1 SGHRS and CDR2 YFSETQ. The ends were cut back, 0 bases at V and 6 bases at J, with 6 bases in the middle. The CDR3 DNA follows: TGCGCCAGCAGCTTGGCAGGGGATGGCTACACCTTC. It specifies CASSLAGDGYTF.

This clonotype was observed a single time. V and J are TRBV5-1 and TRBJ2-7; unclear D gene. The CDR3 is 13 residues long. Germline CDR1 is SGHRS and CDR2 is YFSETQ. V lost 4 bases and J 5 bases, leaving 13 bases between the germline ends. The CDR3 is CASSPSWAHEQYF. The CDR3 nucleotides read TGCGCCAGCAGCCCATCCTGGGCCCACGAGCAGTACTTC.

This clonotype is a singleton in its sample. The CDR3 reads CASSLRPGAIYEQYF. In DNA form, the CDR3 reads TGTGCCAGCAGCCTAAGGCCGGGGGCTATCTACGAGCAGTACTTC. This rearrangement joins TRBV7-2 to TRBJ2-7; TRBD1 or TRBD2 may be the D gene (6 bases each). V was shortened by 5 bases and J by 3 bases, with 17 bases between the two germline ends. This CDR3 spans 15 amino acids. CDR1 and CDR2 from the germline V gene are SGHTA and FQGNSA.